The 29 T cell receptor beta chains in this list originate from one sample, sequenced in a study of early T cells in non-severe SARS-CoV-2 infection. Using its own MiXCR run on the 5' RACE reads, TCRdb lists one record per CDR3 protein. Of about 42,000 distinct CDR3 sequences listed, around 6.8% are singletons. Sequencing used whole blood. Source of these receptors: an adult who was a healthcare worker with PCR-confirmed SARS-CoV-2 infection or an uninfected control (not recorded which).

This clonotype showed up many times. J is TRBJ1-1 and V is TRBV20-1; D is perhaps TRBD1 (6 bases). The CDR3 is made up of 12 amino acids. V was clipped by 3 bases and J by 2 bases, with 7 bases between them. Germline V CDR1 and CDR2: DFQATT, SNEGSKA (reference sequence). CDR3 sequence: CSARTGNTEAFF. The DNA for the CDR3 is TGCAGTGCTAGGACAGGAAACACTGAAGCTTTCTTT.

This clonotype was found many times. This chain uses TRBV7-6 with TRBJ2-3, with 7 bases lining up with TRBD2. The germline V gene encodes CDR1 SGHVS and CDR2 FNYEAQ. The V and J ends lost 5 bases and 5 bases, in that order; junction bases with no gene match: 7. The CDR3 is 14 residues long. Written as DNA, the CDR3 is TGTGCCAGCAGCCTGGGGAGGGAGGGAGATACGCAGTATTTT. It is translated as CASSLGREGDTQYF.

The gene calls are TRBV4-1 and TRBJ1-5, with D possibly TRBD1 on 5 matching bases. The CDR3 runs 16 residues. Germline V gene lookup returns CDR1 MGHRA and CDR2 YSYEKL. Between the trimmed V and J ends, which lost 0 bases and 2 bases, there was a span of 11 bases. The CDR3 reads CASSQDSGRGNQPQHF. CDR3 DNA sequence: TGCGCCAGCAGCCAAGATTCGGGCAGGGGCAATCAGCCCCAGCATTTT.

The sample holds a few counts of this clonotype. J is TRBJ2-2 and V is TRBV7-2, with D possibly TRBD1 on 5 matching bases. Trimming shortened V by 2 bases and J by 5 bases, and 6 bases separated the two germline ends. Germline loops: CDR1 SGHTA, CDR2 FQGNSA. The CDR3 length is 13 residues. The CDR3 nucleotides read TGTGCCAGCAGCTTAAGGGGAACCGGGGAGCTGTTTTTT. Its translation is CASSLRGTGELFF.

The table lists this clonotype with a few counts. The chain couples TRBV5-1 to TRBJ1-2; no clear D gene. With 4 bases removed from V and 4 bases from J, the gap between germline ends came to 14 bases. This CDR3 comprises 14 residues. The V gene's germline CDR1 is SGHRS and CDR2 YFSETQ. The CDR3 sequence: CASSGLRSGYGYTF. DNA of the CDR3: TGCGCCAGCAGCGGACTCAGGTCTGGCTATGGCTACACCTTC.

The chain combines TRBV7-9 with TRBJ2-7; D may be TRBD1 (6 bases). This CDR3 is 14 amino acids long. Trimming took 5 bases from V and 2 from J, leaving 13 bases between them. Germline V gene data show CDR1 as SEHNR and CDR2 as FQNEAQ (reference sequence). The DNA for the CDR3 is TGTGCCAGCAGCCCGAGGGACAAGACCTACGAGCAGTACTTC. As protein: CASSPRDKTYEQYF.

This clonotype was detected only a few times. This chain uses TRBV4-3 with TRBJ1-4, with no clear D. Germline assignment: CDR1 LGHNA and CDR2 YSLEER. The V end was cut by 0 bases, the J end by 5 bases, with 7 bases between. The CDR3 length is 14 residues. The CDR3 reads CASSQDSRNEKLFF. Here the CDR3 DNA reads TGCGCCAGCAGCCAAGACAGCAGGAATGAAAAACTGTTTTTT.

In this sample, this clonotype turned up many times. The chain uses TRBV7-9 and TRBJ1-2; 7 bases align to TRBD1. The junction had 12 bases not matched to a gene; V was cut back by 5 bases and J by 6 bases. The CDR3 consists of 15 residues. The germline V gene has CDR1 SEHNR and CDR2 FQNEAQ (reference sequence). CDR3 coding DNA: TGTGCCAGCAGCGGACCCCAGGACAGGCAACATGGCTACACCTTC. Protein sequence: CASSGPQDRQHGYTF.

This clonotype showed up just a few times. The genes are TRBV18 and TRBJ2-1; D is unclear. The germline V gene has CDR1 KGHSH and CDR2 LQKENI. Trimming took off 6 bases at V and 0 bases at J, with 6 bases between the two ends. The CDR3 extends over 13 amino acids. The CDR3 sequence: CASSQNSYNEQFF. The CDR3 nucleotides are TGTGCCAGCTCTCAGAACTCCTACAATGAGCAGTTCTTC. Full variable domain (outside the CDR3, taken from reference TRBV18 and TRBJ2-1): NAGVMQNPRHLVRRRGQEARLRCSPMKGHSHVYWYRQLPEEGLKFMVYLQKENIIDESGMPKERFSAEFPKEGPSILRIQQVVRGDSAAYFCASSQNSYNEQFFGPGTRLTVL.

This clonotype was observed a handful of times. The J gene is TRBJ1-1, the V gene TRBV5-1; D is perhaps TRBD1 (6 bases). CDR1 is SGHRS, CDR2 YFSETQ, per germline. This CDR3 is 14 amino acids long. With 2 bases removed from V and 3 bases from J, the gap between germline ends came to 11 bases. This CDR3 is CASSLRGMDTEAFF. The CDR3 DNA sequence: TGCGCCAGCAGCTTAAGGGGGATGGACACTGAAGCTTTCTTT.

This chain uses TRBV6-4 with TRBJ1-1; maybe TRBD1 (5 bases). Germline CDR1 and CDR2: MRHNA and SNTAGT. CDR3 length: 13 residues. V shed 6 bases and J shed 1 base, with 9 bases lying between them. The CDR3 reads CASRLTGNTEAFF. CDR3 nucleotides: TGTGCCAGCAGGCTTACAGGGAACACTGAAGCTTTCTTT.

The genes are TRBV12-3 or TRBV12-4 and TRBJ1-2; no clear D. This CDR3 region has 13 residues. Deletions cut 6 bases from V and 1 base from J, with 9 bases between. The CDR3 protein is CASSQTNNYGYTF. The DNA of the CDR3 is TGTGCCAGCAGCCAGACCAATAACTATGGCTACACCTTC.

This clonotype was counted at least ten times. CDR3 in amino acids: CASSLLEGGNYGYTF. The DNA of the CDR3 is TGTGCCAGCAGTTTATTGGAGGGAGGGAATTATGGCTACACCTTC. The rearrangement uses TRBV12-3 or TRBV12-4 and TRBJ1-2; unclear D gene. Trimming stripped 2 bases from V and 5 bases from J, with 15 bases between. The CDR3 extends over 15 amino acids.

This clonotype was observed a handful of times. V and J are TRBV7-9 and TRBJ1-3, with a possible D match to TRBD1 (5 bases). The CDR3 has 17 amino acids. V lost 5 bases and J 0 bases, leaving 17 bases between the germline ends. Germline lookup yields CDR1 SEHNR and CDR2 FQNEAQ (reference sequence). CDR3 bases: TGTGCCAGCAGCCAACCAAGGGGTCTTTTCTCTGGAAACACCATATATTTT. Translating gives CASSQPRGLFSGNTIYF.

This clonotype was found a few times. The chain couples TRBV20-1 to TRBJ1-3; 7 positions agree with TRBD1. The CDR3 runs 13 residues. Germline trimming cut 6 bases from V and 2 bases from J; bases unmatched to any gene: 4. CDR1 and CDR2 (germline): DFQATT, SNEGSKA (reference sequence). Here the CDR3 DNA reads TGCAGTGCCAGGGGGGGGCCTGGAAACACCATATATTTT. It yields the protein CSARGGPGNTIYF.

In the case of this clonotype: An end of the junction differs from the germline gene, which may be a read error. The chain recombines TRBV12-5 with TRBJ2-3, with D maybe TRBD1 (6 bases). The CDR3 is 16 amino acids. The germline CDR1 and CDR2 sequences are LGHNT and FRNRAP. This CDR3 is CANGLVLRDNTDTQYF. In nucleotides, the CDR3 is TGTGCTAATGGTTTGGTACTCAGGGACAACACAGATACGCAGTATTTT.

This clonotype was seen ten or more times. This chain connects TRBV11-2 to TRBJ1-2; TRBD1 agrees at 8 bases. Trimming took 5 bases from V and 8 from J; bases not matched to a gene: 16. Germline V lookup: CDR1 SGHAT, CDR2 FQNNGV. The CDR3 length is 16 residues. The CDR3 DNA reads TGTGCCAGCAGCCCAACCGGGACAGGATCGCGGCGGGGCTACACCTTC. Translating it yields CASSPTGTGSRRGYTF.

The DNA of the CDR3 is TGTGCCAGCAGCTTGGCCCCGGGGTTTAGCTCCTACGAGCAGTACTTC. Encoded protein: CASSLAPGFSSYEQYF. The chain uses TRBV5-4 and TRBJ2-7; D possibly corresponds to TRBD2 (5 bases). This CDR3 spans 16 amino acids. The V gene lost 0 bases and the J gene lost 0 bases, with 13 bases spanning the gap. Looked up from germline, CDR1 is SGHNT and CDR2 is YYREEE (reference sequence).

J is TRBJ2-5 and V is TRBV7-3; 9 bases agree with TRBD2. This CDR3 has 16 amino acids. Germline V lookup: CDR1 SGHTA, CDR2 FQGTGA. The trim removed 5 bases at V and 2 bases at J, leaving 9 bases unmatched. The CDR3 is CASSHLGGGVQETQYF. In DNA, the CDR3 is TGTGCCAGCAGCCATCTGGGCGGGGGGGTTCAAGAGACCCAGTACTTC. The full variable domain, with the rest looked up from reference TRBV7-3 and TRBJ2-5, is GAGVSQTPSNKVTEKGKYVELRCDPISGHTALYWYRQSLGQGPEFLIYFQGTGAADDSGLPNDRFFAVRPEGSVSTLKIQRTERGDSAVYLCASSHLGGGVQETQYFGPGTRLLVL.

This clonotype has just a few counts. The chain carries TRBV5-1 and TRBJ2-2; TRBD2 matches 10 bases. The CDR3 contains 15 residues. Germline V gene data show CDR1 as SGHRS and CDR2 as YFSETQ. The ends lost 4 bases at V and 4 bases at J; junction bases unmatched: 4. CDR3 DNA sequence: TGCGCCAGCAGCCTAAGCGGGGGGGCCACCGGGGAGCTGTTTTTT. Encoded protein: CASSLSGGATGELFF.

In its sample, this clonotype was seen many times. The chain has TRBV19 and TRBJ2-2; unclear D gene. This CDR3 has 15 residues. The V end was cut by 1 base, the J end by 1 base, with 7 bases between. Germline V gene lookup returns CDR1 LNHDA and CDR2 SQIVND (reference sequence). The DNA of the CDR3 is TGTGCCAGTAGTATAGGTCAGGTGAACACCGGGGAGCTGTTTTTT. As protein: CASSIGQVNTGELFF.

This chain uses TRBV18 with TRBJ2-3, with D hard to call. Germline V gene sequence: CDR1 KGHSH, CDR2 LQKENI. CDR3 length: 15 amino acids. Trimming took off 3 bases at V and 0 bases at J, with 10 bases between the two ends. CDR3 in amino acids: CASSPAGMSTDTQYF. The CDR3 nucleotides read TGTGCCAGCTCACCCGCTGGGATGAGCACAGATACGCAGTATTTT.

This clonotype was recorded a few times. This CDR3 reads CSVRGSTDTQYF. In DNA form, the CDR3 reads TGCAGTGTTAGGGGTAGCACAGATACGCAGTATTTT. The chain joins TRBV20-1 to TRBJ2-3, with D possibly being TRBD1 (5 bases). CDR1 is DFQATT, CDR2 SNEGSKA, per germline (reference sequence). Trimming stripped 7 bases from V and 0 bases from J, with 8 bases between. This CDR3 region has 12 residues.

This clonotype was observed many times. The CDR3 sequence: CASSPPGLATHEQYF. In DNA form, the CDR3 reads TGTGCCAGCAGCCCCCCTGGGCTAGCGACACACGAGCAGTACTTC. The rearrangement joins TRBV7-2 to TRBJ2-7; D perhaps matches TRBD2 (6 bases). Germline assignment: CDR1 SGHTA and CDR2 FQGNSA. V lost 5 bases and J lost 5, with 19 bases in between. CDR3 length: 15 residues.

At least ten counts were recorded for this clonotype. The V call is TRBV5-1, the J call TRBJ2-3, with D uncertain. V lost 4 bases, J lost 4 bases, and 10 bases lay in between. Germline CDR1 and CDR2: SGHRS and YFSETQ. The length of the CDR3 is 13 residues. CDR3 region: CASSAQIPDTQYF. The DNA of the CDR3 is TGCGCCAGCAGCGCACAAATCCCAGATACGCAGTATTTT.

This clonotype was counted a few times. The rearrangement joins TRBV2 to TRBJ1-1; TRBD1 might be the D (5 bases). The V end lost 2 bases, the J end lost 0 bases, and 10 bases lay between the germline ends. The CDR3 runs to 15 residues. Germline CDR1 is SNHLY and CDR2 is FYNNEI. CDR3 nucleotides: TGTGCCAGCAGTGAATCGACAGCGATGAACACTGAAGCTTTCTTT. This gives the protein CASSESTAMNTEAFF.

The genes are TRBV29-1 and TRBJ1-5, with no clear D. The length of the CDR3 is 12 residues. V was trimmed by 6 bases and J by 4 bases, leaving 10 bases between them. Per germline, CDR1 SQVTM and CDR2 ANQGSEA. DNA of the CDR3: TGCAGCGTGGGCACGGAAAATCAGCCCCAGCATTTT. This encodes CSVGTENQPQHF. Combining the CDR3 with reference TRBV29-1 and TRBJ1-5 gives the whole variable domain SAVISQKPSRDICQRGTSLTIQCQVDSQVTMMFWYRQQPGQSLTLIATANQGSEATYESGFVIDKFPISRPNLTFSTLTVSNMSPEDSSIYLCSVGTENQPQHFGDGTRLSIL.

The gene calls are TRBV4-1 and TRBJ1-1, with D perhaps matching TRBD1 (5 bases). Trimming removed 4 bases from V and 8 bases from J, with 20 bases in between. CDR1 is MGHRA, CDR2 YSYEKL, per germline. This CDR3 contains 15 residues. CDR3 amino acids: CASSPQEGRGYEAFF. Written as DNA, the CDR3 is TGCGCCAGCAGCCCCCAAGAGGGTAGGGGATACGAAGCTTTCTTT.

This clonotype has a handful of counts. The chain combines TRBV13 with TRBJ2-3, with 7 bases lining up with TRBD1. V lost 5 bases, J lost 8 bases, and 22 bases stayed unmatched. The CDR3 runs to 18 residues. Germline values: CDR1 PRHDT, CDR2 FYEKMQ (reference sequence). The DNA for the CDR3 is TGTGCCAGCAGCCCTCAGGCACTTTGGGACAGCGATGCGGTTACGCAGTATTTT. Its translation: CASSPQALWDSDAVTQYF.